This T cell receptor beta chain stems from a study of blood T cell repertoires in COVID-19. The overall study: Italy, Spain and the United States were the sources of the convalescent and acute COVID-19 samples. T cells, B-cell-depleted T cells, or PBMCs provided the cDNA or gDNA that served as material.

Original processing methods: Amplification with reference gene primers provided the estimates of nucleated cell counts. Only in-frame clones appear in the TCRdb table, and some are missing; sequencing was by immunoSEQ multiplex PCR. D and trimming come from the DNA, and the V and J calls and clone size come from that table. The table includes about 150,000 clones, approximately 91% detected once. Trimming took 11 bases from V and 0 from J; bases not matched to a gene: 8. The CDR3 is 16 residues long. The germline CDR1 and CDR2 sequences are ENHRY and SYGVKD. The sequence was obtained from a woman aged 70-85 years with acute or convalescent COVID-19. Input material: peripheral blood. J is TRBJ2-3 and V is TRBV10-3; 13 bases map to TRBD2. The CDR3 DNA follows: TGTGCCTCGAGGACTAGCGGGGGTACTAGCACAGATACGCAGTATTTT. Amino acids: CASRTSGGTSTDTQYF.